This TCR beta chain was recovered during a study of cytomegalovirus exposure and HLA in healthy donors. Germline V gene sequence: CDR1 SGHTA, CDR2 FQGNSA. V was clipped by 4 bases and J by 2 bases, with 7 bases between them. This CDR3 has 13 residues. The PCR ran on 60 Vbeta and 13 Jbeta primers. Only in-frame clones appear in the TCRdb table, and some are missing; sequencing was by immunoSEQ multiplex PCR. The sample includes approximately 150,000 clones, approximately 74% of them seen just once. Sequencing was performed on PBMCs. The chain couples TRBV7-2 to TRBJ2-3; no definite D call. This receptor was obtained from a woman aged 30 to 39 in good health and CMV-seronegative. The CDR3 is CASSWSNTDTQYF. In DNA form, the CDR3 reads TGTGCCAGCAGCTGGAGCAACACAGATACGCAGTATTTT.